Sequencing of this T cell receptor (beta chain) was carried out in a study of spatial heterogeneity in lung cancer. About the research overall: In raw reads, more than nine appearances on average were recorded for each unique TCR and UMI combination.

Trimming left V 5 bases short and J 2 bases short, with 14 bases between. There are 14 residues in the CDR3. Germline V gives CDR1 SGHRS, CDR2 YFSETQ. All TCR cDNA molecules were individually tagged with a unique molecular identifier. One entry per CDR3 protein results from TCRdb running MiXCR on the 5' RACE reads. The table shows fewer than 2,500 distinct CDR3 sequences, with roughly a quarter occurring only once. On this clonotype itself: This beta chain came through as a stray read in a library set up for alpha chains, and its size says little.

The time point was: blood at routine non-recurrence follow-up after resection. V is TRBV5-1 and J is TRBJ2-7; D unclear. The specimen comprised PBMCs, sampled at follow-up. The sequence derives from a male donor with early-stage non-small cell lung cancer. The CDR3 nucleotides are TGCGCCAGCAGGATCCTCCAGGAGCCCTACGAGCAGTACTTC. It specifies CASRILQEPYEQYF. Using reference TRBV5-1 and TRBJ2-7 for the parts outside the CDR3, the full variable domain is KAGVTQTPRYLIKTRGQQVTLSCSPISGHRSVSWYQQTPGQGLQFLFEYFSETQRNKGNFPGRFSGRQFSNSRSEMNVSTLELGDSALYLCASRILQEPYEQYFGPGTRLTVT.